This T cell receptor (beta chain) originates from a study of cytomegalovirus exposure and HLA in healthy donors. Study conclusions and caveats: A few CMV-associated chains were confirmed in vitro to be specific for CMV antigens. Cytomegalovirus association was listed for 150 or so TCR beta chains.

Turning to this clone: Its antigen is unidentified.

Data came from immunoSEQ multiplex PCR; TCRdb stores just in-frame clones and leaves some out. The sample shows roughly 180,000 clones, around nine tenths of them seen only once. This CDR3 contains 14 residues. CDR1 LNHDA and CDR2 SQIVND come from the germline V gene (reference sequence). The V end lost 7 bases, the J end lost 6 bases, and 18 bases lay between the germline ends. The donors were members of the validation cohort, which comprised about 130 subjects and was separate from the first cohort of roughly 700 subjects. Sequencing was done on a sample of PBMCs. This receptor was obtained from a man aged 30-40 years in good health and CMV-seropositive. The V gene is TRBV19, the J gene TRBJ1-1; TRBD1 is a possible D gene (5 bases). The CDR3 sequence is CASKRTTASAEAFF. CDR3 sequence (DNA): TGTGCCAGTAAACGAACGACAGCCTCTGCTGAAGCTTTCTTT.